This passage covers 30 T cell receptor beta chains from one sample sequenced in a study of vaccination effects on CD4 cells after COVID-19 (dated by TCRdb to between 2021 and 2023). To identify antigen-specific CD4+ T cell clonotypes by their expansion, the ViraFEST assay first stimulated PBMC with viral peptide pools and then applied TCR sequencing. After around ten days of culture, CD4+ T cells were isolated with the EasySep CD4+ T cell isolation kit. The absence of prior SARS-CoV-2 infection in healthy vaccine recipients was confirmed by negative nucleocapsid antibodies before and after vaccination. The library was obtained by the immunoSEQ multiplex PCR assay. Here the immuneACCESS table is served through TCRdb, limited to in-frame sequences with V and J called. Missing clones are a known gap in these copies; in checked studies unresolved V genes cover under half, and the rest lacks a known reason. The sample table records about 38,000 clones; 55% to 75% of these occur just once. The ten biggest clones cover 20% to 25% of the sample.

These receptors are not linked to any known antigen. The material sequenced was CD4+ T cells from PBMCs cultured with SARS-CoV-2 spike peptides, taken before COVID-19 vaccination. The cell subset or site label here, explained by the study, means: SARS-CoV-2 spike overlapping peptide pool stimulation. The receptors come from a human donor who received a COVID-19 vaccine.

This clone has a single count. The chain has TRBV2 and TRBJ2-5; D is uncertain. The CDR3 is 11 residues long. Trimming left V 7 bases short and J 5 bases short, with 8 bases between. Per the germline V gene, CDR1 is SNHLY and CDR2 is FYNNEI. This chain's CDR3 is CASNEWETQYF. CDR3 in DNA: TGTGCCAGCAATGAGTGGGAGACCCAGTACTTC.

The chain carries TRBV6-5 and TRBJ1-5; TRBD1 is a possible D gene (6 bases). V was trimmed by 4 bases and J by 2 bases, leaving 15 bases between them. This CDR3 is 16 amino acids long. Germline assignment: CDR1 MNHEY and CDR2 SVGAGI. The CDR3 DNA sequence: TGTGCCAGCAGTTCCTACGGGGGGCTTGGCAATCAGCCCCAGCATTTT. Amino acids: CASSSYGGLGNQPQHF.

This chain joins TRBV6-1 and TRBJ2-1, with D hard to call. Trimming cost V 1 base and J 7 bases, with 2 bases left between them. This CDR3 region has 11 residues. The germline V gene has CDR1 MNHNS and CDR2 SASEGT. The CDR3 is CASSEVNEQFF. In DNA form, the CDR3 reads TGTGCCAGCAGTGAAGTGAATGAGCAGTTCTTC.

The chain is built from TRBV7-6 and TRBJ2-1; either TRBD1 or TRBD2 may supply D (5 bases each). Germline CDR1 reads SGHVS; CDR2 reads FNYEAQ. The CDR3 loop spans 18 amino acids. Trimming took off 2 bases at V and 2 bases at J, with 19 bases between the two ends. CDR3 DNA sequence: TGTGCCAGCAGCTTACCACTCCGACGACAGCGGACCTACAATGAGCAGTTCTTC. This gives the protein CASSLPLRRQRTYNEQFF.

Here the CDR3 DNA reads TGTGCCAGCAGTGAAGAGCTCGGAAGAGAGACCCAGTACTTC. Residues: CASSEELGRETQYF. V usage is TRBV6-1 and J usage is TRBJ2-5, with D unresolved. Germline V gene sequence: CDR1 MNHNS, CDR2 SASEGT. V lost 1 base to trimming and J lost 4 bases, with 10 bases between them. CDR3 length: 14 amino acids.

The CDR3 DNA reads as TGTGCCCGACGAGCCGCTAGTAATTCACCCCTCCACTTT. This codes for CARRAASNSPLHF. The chain joins TRBV5-6 to TRBJ1-6; D uncertain. The CDR3 is 13 residues long. V lost 10 bases, J lost 6 bases, and 14 bases lay in between. Per the germline V gene, CDR1 is SGHDT and CDR2 is YYEEEE.

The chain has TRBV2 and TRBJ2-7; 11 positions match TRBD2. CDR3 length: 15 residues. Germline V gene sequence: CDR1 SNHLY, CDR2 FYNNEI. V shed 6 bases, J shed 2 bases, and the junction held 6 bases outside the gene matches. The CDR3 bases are TGTGCCAGCAGGGCCTTTAGCGGGAGGGCCTACGAGCAGTACTTC. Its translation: CASRAFSGRAYEQYF.

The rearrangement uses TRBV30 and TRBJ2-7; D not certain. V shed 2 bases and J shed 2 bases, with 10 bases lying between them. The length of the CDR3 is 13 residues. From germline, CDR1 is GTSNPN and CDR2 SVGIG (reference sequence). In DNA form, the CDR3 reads TGTGCCTGGAGTCAAGGCGGCCCCTACGAGCAGTACTTC. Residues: CAWSQGGPYEQYF.

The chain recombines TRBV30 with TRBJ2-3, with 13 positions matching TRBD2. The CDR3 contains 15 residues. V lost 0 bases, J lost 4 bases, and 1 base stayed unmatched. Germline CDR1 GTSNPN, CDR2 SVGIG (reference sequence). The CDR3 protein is CAWSVLAGGPDTQYF. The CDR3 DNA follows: TGTGCCTGGAGTGTACTAGCGGGGGGGCCAGATACGCAGTATTTT.

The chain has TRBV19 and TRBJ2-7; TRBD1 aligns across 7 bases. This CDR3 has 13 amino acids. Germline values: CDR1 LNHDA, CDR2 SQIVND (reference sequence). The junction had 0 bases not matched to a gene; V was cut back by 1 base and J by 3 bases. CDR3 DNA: TGTGCCAGTAGTATAGCAGGGGGCTACGAGCAGTACTTC. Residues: CASSIAGGYEQYF. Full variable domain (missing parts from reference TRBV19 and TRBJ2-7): DGGITQSPKYLFRKEGQNVTLSCEQNLNHDAMYWYRQDPGQGLRLIYYSQIVNDFQKGDIAEGYSVSREKKESFPLTVTSAQKNPTAFYLCASSIAGGYEQYFGPGTRLTVT.

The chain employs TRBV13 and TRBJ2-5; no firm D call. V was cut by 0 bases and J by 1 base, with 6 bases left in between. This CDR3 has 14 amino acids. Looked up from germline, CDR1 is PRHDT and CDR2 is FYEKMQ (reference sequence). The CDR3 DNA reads TGTGCCAGCAGCTTAGGCCAGATCCAAGAGACCCAGTACTTC. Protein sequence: CASSLGQIQETQYF.

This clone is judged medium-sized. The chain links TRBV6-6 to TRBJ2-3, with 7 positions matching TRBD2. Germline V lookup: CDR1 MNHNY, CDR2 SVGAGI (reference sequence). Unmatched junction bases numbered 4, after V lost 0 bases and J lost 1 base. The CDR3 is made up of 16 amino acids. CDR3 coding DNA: TGTGCCAGCAGTTACTCAGGTGCGGGGGGCACAGATACGCAGTATTTT. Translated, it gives CASSYSGAGGTDTQYF.

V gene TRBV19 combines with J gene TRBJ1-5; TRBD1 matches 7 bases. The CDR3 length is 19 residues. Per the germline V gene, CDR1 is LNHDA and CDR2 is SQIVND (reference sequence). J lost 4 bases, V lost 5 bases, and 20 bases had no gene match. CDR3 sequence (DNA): TGTGCCAGTAGTGGATTTTCTCAGGAGTGGAGGGACAGAAATCAGCCCCAGCATTTT. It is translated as CASSGFSQEWRDRNQPQHF.

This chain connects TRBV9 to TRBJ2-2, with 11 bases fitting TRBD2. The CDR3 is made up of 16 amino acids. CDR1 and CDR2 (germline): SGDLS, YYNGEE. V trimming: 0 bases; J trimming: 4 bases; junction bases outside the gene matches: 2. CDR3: CASSVELAGGTGELFF. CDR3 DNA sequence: TGTGCCAGCAGCGTAGAGCTAGCGGGAGGCACCGGGGAGCTGTTTTTT.

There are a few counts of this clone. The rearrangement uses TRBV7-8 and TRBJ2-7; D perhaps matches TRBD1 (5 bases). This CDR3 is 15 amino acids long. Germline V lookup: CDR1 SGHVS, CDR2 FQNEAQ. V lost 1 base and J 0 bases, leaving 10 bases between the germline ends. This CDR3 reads CASSLGQPDSYEQYF. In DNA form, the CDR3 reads TGTGCCAGCAGCTTAGGACAGCCTGACTCCTACGAGCAGTACTTC.

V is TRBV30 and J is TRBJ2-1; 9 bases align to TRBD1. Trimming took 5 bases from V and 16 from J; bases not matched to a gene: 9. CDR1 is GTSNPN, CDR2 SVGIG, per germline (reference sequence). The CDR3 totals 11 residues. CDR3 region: CAWAETGGLFF. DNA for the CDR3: TGTGCCTGGGCGGAAACAGGGGGCCTTTTCTTC. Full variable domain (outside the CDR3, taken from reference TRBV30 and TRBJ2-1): SQTIHQWPATLVQPVGSPLSLECTVEGTSNPNLYWYRQAAGRGLQLLFYSVGIGQISSEVPQNLSASRPQDRQFILSSKKLLLSDSGFYLCAWAETGGLFFGPGTRLTVL.

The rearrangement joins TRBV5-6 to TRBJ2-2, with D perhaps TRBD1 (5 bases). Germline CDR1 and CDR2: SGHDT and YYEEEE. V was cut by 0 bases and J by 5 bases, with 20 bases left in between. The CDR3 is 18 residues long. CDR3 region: CASSLDPRQPGPTGELFF. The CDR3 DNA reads TGTGCCAGCAGCTTGGATCCGCGACAGCCCGGACCTACCGGGGAGCTGTTTTTT.

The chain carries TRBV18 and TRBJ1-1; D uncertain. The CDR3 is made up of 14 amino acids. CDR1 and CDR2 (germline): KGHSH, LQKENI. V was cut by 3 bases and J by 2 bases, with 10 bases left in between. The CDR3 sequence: CASSPWTENTEAFF. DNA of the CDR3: TGTGCCAGCTCACCCTGGACGGAAAACACTGAAGCTTTCTTT. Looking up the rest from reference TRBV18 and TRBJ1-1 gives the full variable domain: NAGVMQNPRHLVRRRGQEARLRCSPMKGHSHVYWYRQLPEEGLKFMVYLQKENIIDESGMPKERFSAEFPKEGPSILRIQQVVRGDSAAYFCASSPWTENTEAFFGQGTRLTVV.

CDR3 amino acids: CASSLVASTSYEQYF. The CDR3 coding sequence is TGTGCCAGCAGTTTGGTCGCAAGTACTTCCTACGAGCAGTACTTC. The rearrangement uses TRBV27 and TRBJ2-7, with D uncertain. The V end was cut by 3 bases, the J end by 1 base, with 13 bases between. Germline V gene data show CDR1 as MNHEY and CDR2 as SMNVEV (reference sequence). CDR3 length equals 15 residues.

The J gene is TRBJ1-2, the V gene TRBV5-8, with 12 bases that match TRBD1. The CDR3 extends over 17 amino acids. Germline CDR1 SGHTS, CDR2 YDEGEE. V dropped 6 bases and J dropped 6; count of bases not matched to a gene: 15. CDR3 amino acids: CASTHYTGQGAMHGYTF. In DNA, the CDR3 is TGTGCCAGCACGCATTATACGGGACAGGGGGCGATGCATGGCTACACCTTC.

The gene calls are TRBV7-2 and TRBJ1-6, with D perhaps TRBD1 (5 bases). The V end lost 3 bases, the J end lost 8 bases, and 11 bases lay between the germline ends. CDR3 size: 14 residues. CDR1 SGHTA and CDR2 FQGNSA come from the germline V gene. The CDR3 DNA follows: TGTGCCAGCAGCTTGGGGGGACGCGATTCACCCCTCCACTTT. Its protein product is CASSLGGRDSPLHF.

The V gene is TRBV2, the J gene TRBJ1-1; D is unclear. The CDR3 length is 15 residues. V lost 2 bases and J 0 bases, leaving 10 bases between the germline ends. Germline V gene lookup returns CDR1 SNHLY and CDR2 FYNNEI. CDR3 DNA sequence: TGTGCCAGCAGTGAAAGTCCCCTTGTGAACACTGAAGCTTTCTTT. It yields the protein CASSESPLVNTEAFF. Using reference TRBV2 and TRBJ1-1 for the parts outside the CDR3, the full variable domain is EPEVTQTPSHQVTQMGQEVILRCVPISNHLYFYWYRQILGQKVEFLVSFYNNEISEKSEIFDDQFSVERPDGSNFTLKIRSTKLEDSAMYFCASSESPLVNTEAFFGQGTRLTVV.

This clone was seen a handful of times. The CDR3: CASSRRLAEAYEQYF. In DNA, the CDR3 is TGTGCCAGTAGTAGGCGACTAGCGGAGGCCTACGAGCAGTACTTC. This sequence joins TRBV19 and TRBJ2-7; 9 nucleotides line up with TRBD2. CDR3 length equals 15 residues. Germline V gene lookup returns CDR1 LNHDA and CDR2 SQIVND (reference sequence). Losses at the gene ends were 4 bases for V and 2 bases for J; bases not matched to a gene: 6.

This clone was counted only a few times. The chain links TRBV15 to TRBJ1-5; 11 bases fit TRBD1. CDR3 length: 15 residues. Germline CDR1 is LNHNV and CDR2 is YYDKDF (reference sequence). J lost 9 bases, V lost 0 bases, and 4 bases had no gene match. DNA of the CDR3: TGTGCCACCAGCAGAGACCGGACAGGGGGCGCGCCCCAGCATTTT. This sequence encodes CATSRDRTGGAPQHF.

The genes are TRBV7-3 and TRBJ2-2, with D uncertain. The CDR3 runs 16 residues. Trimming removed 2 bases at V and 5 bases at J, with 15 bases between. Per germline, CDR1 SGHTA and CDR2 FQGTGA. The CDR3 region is CASSLGVTRGTGELFF. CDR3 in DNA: TGTGCCAGCAGCTTAGGAGTGACCCGAGGTACCGGGGAGCTGTTTTTT.

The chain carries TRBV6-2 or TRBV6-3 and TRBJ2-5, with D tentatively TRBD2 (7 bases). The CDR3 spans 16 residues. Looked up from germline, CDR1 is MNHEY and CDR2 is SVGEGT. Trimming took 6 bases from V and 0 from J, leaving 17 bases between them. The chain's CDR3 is CASSPNREGYQETQYF. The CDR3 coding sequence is TGTGCCAGCAGCCCTAACAGGGAGGGGTACCAAGAGACCCAGTACTTC.

CDR3 residues: CASRPIRGQNWYGYTF. CDR3 DNA: TGTGCCAGCAGGCCCATCCGGGGACAGAACTGGTATGGCTACACCTTC. This chain uses TRBV7-9 with TRBJ1-2; the match to TRBD1 covers 7 bases. Trimming at V came to 6 bases and at J to 5 bases, leaving 15 bases not matched to a gene. This CDR3 contains 16 residues. The germline gives CDR1 SEHNR, CDR2 FQNEAQ (reference sequence).

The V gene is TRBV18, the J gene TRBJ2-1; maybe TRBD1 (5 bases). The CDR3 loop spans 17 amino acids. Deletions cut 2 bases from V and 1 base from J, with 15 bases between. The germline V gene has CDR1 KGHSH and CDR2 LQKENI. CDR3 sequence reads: CASSPGIGPGSYNEQFF. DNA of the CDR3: TGTGCCAGCTCACCAGGAATTGGGCCAGGGTCCTACAATGAGCAGTTCTTC. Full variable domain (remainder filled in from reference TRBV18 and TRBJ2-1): NAGVMQNPRHLVRRRGQEARLRCSPMKGHSHVYWYRQLPEEGLKFMVYLQKENIIDESGMPKERFSAEFPKEGPSILRIQQVVRGDSAAYFCASSPGIGPGSYNEQFFGPGTRLTVL.

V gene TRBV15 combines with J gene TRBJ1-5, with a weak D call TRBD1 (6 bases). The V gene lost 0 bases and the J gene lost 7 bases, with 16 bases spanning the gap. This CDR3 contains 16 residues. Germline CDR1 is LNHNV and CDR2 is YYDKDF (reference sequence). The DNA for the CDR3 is TGTGCCACCAGCAGAGATCAACAGGGTTACGGACAGCCCCAGCATTTT. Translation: CATSRDQQGYGQPQHF.

In DNA, the CDR3 is TGTGCCAGCTCACCCCCGACCGGGGAGCTGTTTTTT. It codes for CASSPPTGELFF. The chain is built from TRBV18 and TRBJ2-2; no reliable D call. Trimming removed 3 bases at V and 5 bases at J, with 4 bases between. The CDR3 has 12 amino acids. CDR1 and CDR2 from the germline V gene are KGHSH and LQKENI.